This T cell receptor beta chain was observed in a study of cytomegalovirus exposure and HLA in healthy donors. This CDR3 is 17 amino acids long. Unmatched junction bases numbered 14, after V lost 5 bases and J lost 2 bases. Germline CDR1 is LNHDA and CDR2 is SQIVND (reference sequence). The primer mix had 60 Vbeta and 13 Jbeta primers. Profiled with immunoSEQ multiplex PCR; TCRdb holds only in-frame clones, not every one. The table lists under 200,000 clones, 84% of them singletons. This clonotype was obtained from a boy aged 2 to 9 in good health and CMV-seronegative. The sample consisted of PBMCs. The rearrangement uses TRBV19 and TRBJ2-7; 8 bases align to TRBD2. CDR3 nucleotide sequence: TGTGCCAGTAGTCCTACCTCAGCACTAGCGGCCACCTACGAGCAGTACTTC. Encoded protein: CASSPTSALAATYEQYF.